These 20 T cell receptor beta chains originate from one sample sequenced in a study of T cell responses to AZD1222 COVID-19 vaccine (dated by TCRdb to 2020 to 2022). The library was made by the immunoSEQ multiplex PCR assay. Drawn from immuneACCESS, this table holds only the in-frame rearrangements with V and J called that TCRdb kept. Clones are partly lost; checked studies trace under half to an unresolved V gene and leave the rest unexplained. The sample includes about 96,000 clones, with 75% to 90% observed a single time. Jointly, the top ten make up approximately 24% of the sample. The sample's time point label, decoded: baseline before first vaccination. Material: peripheral blood, obtained on day 0 of AZD1222 vaccination. These receptor sequences come from an adult in good health.

Points on this clone: A read error may produce the germline difference seen at one junction end. This chain uses TRBV7-7 with TRBJ2-2; D is perhaps TRBD1 (5 bases). The germline V gene encodes CDR1 SSHAT and CDR2 FNYEAQ (reference sequence). The CDR3 loop spans 15 amino acids. Here the CDR3 reads CASSSLRAGTGELFF. CDR3 bases: TGTGCTAGCAGCTCACTCAGGGCTGGCACCGGGGAGCTGTTTTTT.

This chain joins TRBV27 and TRBJ2-7; D gene unclear. V was shortened by 1 base and J by 3 bases, with 10 bases between the two germline ends. CDR3 size: 14 residues. The germline CDR1 and CDR2 sequences are MNHEY and SMNVEV (reference sequence). The CDR3, as DNA: TGTGCCAGCAGTTTATACCCGTCCGGCTACGAGCAGTACTTC. Translating gives CASSLYPSGYEQYF.

The gene calls are TRBV28 and TRBJ2-7, with D perhaps given as TRBD1 or TRBD2 (5 bases each). Germline CDR1 MDHEN, CDR2 SYDVKM. The CDR3 runs to 13 residues. V was pared by 8 bases and J by 3 bases, with 14 bases between. This CDR3 is CASQTGGGYEQYF. CDR3 in DNA: TGTGCCAGCCAAACAGGAGGAGGCTACGAGCAGTACTTC.

J is TRBJ2-5 and V is TRBV7-9, with 12 bases that match TRBD1. This CDR3 is 14 amino acids long. Trimming cost V 6 bases and J 4 bases; bases outside gene matches: 3. The germline V gene encodes CDR1 SEHNR and CDR2 FQNEAQ (reference sequence). CDR3 DNA sequence: TGTGCCAGCAGTAAGGGACAGGGGGCAGAGACCCAGTACTTC. Translation: CASSKGQGAETQYF.

DNA of the CDR3: TGTGCCAGCAGTTATTCCTCCTACGAGCAGTACTTC. This translates into CASSYSSYEQYF. The chain couples TRBV6-2 or TRBV6-3 to TRBJ2-7; D uncertain. Germline-derived CDR1 and CDR2 are MNHEY and SVGEGT. This CDR3 region has 12 residues. Trimming removed 3 bases from V and 0 bases from J, with 3 bases in between.

This clone was seen only a few times. The chain employs TRBV30 and TRBJ1-5, with TRBD1 matching 9 bases. With 3 bases clipped from V and 6 bases from J, the junction kept 9 bases outside the gene matches. The CDR3 has 15 residues. Per the germline V gene, CDR1 is GTSNPN and CDR2 is SVGIG (reference sequence). DNA of the CDR3: TGTGCCTGGAGGTTGAAGGGGACAGGGCCTCAGCCCCAGCATTTT. Protein: CAWRLKGTGPQPQHF.

The J gene is TRBJ1-2, the V gene TRBV3-1 (or the pseudogene TRBV3-2); no reliable D call. Germline CDR1 reads LGHDT; CDR2 reads YNNKEL (reference sequence). The CDR3 totals 13 residues. V lost 0 bases and J lost 8, with 10 bases in between. The CDR3 DNA reads as TGTGCCAGCAGCCAAGATGGAGGGAGCGGCTACACCTTC. Its translation: CASSQDGGSGYTF.

The chain carries TRBV28 and TRBJ1-2; D gene ambiguous. The CDR3 contains 12 residues. The V gene's germline CDR1 is MDHEN and CDR2 SYDVKM. With 2 bases removed from V and 8 bases from J, the gap between germline ends came to 9 bases. In DNA, the CDR3 is TGTGCCAGCAGTTTAGAGCCCCCCGGCTACACCTTC. It codes for CASSLEPPGYTF.

This clone appeared a single time. The chain has TRBV28 and TRBJ1-2; a weak D match, TRBD1 (5 bases). Trimming removed 4 bases at V and 5 bases at J, with 11 bases between. There are 13 residues in the CDR3. Germline-derived CDR1 and CDR2 are MDHEN and SYDVKM. The CDR3 sequence is CASSSPGGYGYTF. In DNA form, the CDR3 reads TGTGCCAGCAGTTCCCCCGGGGGGTATGGCTACACCTTC.

The CDR3 bases are TGTGCCAGCAGACTAGCGGATAGCTCCTACGAGCAGTACTTC. It specifies CASRLADSSYEQYF. The chain recombines TRBV5-5 with TRBJ2-7; 8 nucleotides match TRBD2. The length of the CDR3 is 14 residues. The ends lost 5 bases at V and 0 bases at J; junction bases unmatched: 4. The germline V gene encodes CDR1 SGHKS and CDR2 YYEKEE (reference sequence).

The rearrangement links TRBV5-1 to TRBJ2-1; 7 bases map to TRBD1. Looked up from germline, CDR1 is SGHRS and CDR2 is YFSETQ. V dropped 4 bases and J dropped 3; count of bases not matched to a gene: 10. The CDR3 is made up of 16 amino acids. CDR3 coding DNA: TGCGCCAGCAGCGGTTTCCGGGACAGAGGCTACAATGAGCAGTTCTTC. Translation: CASSGFRDRGYNEQFF.

This chain connects TRBV7-6 to TRBJ2-7, with 10 nucleotides matching TRBD2. The CDR3 totals 17 residues. CDR1 is SGHVS and CDR2 is FNYEAQ in the germline V gene. The ends lost 1 base at V and 5 bases at J; junction bases unmatched: 11. This CDR3 reads CASSLGGASGSSDEQYF. The CDR3 DNA is TGTGCCAGCAGCTTAGGAGGCGCTAGCGGGAGTTCTGACGAGCAGTACTTC.

The genes are TRBV18 and TRBJ1-1, with TRBD1 matching over 7 bases. Germline CDR1 is KGHSH and CDR2 is LQKENI. The CDR3 runs to 15 residues. The ends lost 2 bases at V and 1 base at J; junction bases unmatched: 4. The CDR3 is CASSPEGQRNTEAFF. CDR3 bases: TGTGCCAGCTCACCAGAGGGACAGAGGAACACTGAAGCTTTCTTT. Combining the CDR3 with reference TRBV18 and TRBJ1-1 gives the whole variable domain NAGVMQNPRHLVRRRGQEARLRCSPMKGHSHVYWYRQLPEEGLKFMVYLQKENIIDESGMPKERFSAEFPKEGPSILRIQQVVRGDSAAYFCASSPEGQRNTEAFFGQGTRLTVV.

The rearrangement uses TRBV7-3 and TRBJ2-7; unclear D gene. V was shortened by 4 bases and J by 9 bases, with 16 bases between the two germline ends. This CDR3 has 13 residues. The germline CDR1 and CDR2 sequences are SGHTA and FQGTGA. The CDR3 loop is CASSSYVPGVQYF. The DNA of the CDR3 is TGTGCCAGCAGCTCATATGTTCCAGGAGTGCAGTACTTC.

Here the CDR3 DNA reads TGTGCCAGCAGAGCCGGGAACGGGAATTCACCCCTCCACTTT. Protein: CASRAGNGNSPLHF. The chain combines TRBV7-3 with TRBJ1-6; D is unclear. CDR1 and CDR2 (germline): SGHTA, FQGTGA. V was shortened by 6 bases and J by 7 bases, with 13 bases between the two germline ends. CDR3 size: 14 residues.

The genes are TRBV25-1 and TRBJ2-5, with a possible D match to TRBD2 (6 bases). Germline V lookup: CDR1 MGHDK, CDR2 SYGVNS. The CDR3 loop spans 14 amino acids. Trimming cost V 5 bases and J 2 bases, with 12 bases left between them. CDR3 loop: CASSHPGGQETQYF. Here the CDR3 DNA reads TGTGCCAGCAGTCACCCCGGGGGACAAGAGACCCAGTACTTC. The full variable domain, in which reference TRBV25-1 and TRBJ2-5 provide the parts outside the CDR3, is EADIYQTPRYLVIGTGKKITLECSQTMGHDKMYWYQQDPGMELHLIHYSYGVNSTEKGDLSSESTVSRIRTEHFPLTLESARPSHTSQYLCASSHPGGQETQYFGPGTRLLVL.

This rearrangement joins TRBV7-3 to TRBJ2-1; 11 nucleotides line up with TRBD2. Germline V CDR1 and CDR2: SGHTA, FQGTGA. V lost 1 base, J lost 3 bases, and 14 bases stayed unmatched. The CDR3 length is 20 residues. The CDR3 DNA sequence: TGTGCCAGCAGCTTAAGGGTCCCACTAGCGGGAGCCCCAGGCTACAATGAGCAGTTCTTC. Residues: CASSLRVPLAGAPGYNEQFF.

The rearrangement joins TRBV27 to TRBJ2-7; a weak D match, TRBD2 (6 bases). Per germline, CDR1 MNHEY and CDR2 SMNVEV (reference sequence). This CDR3 has 14 residues. Trimming took 5 bases from V and 5 from J, leaving 16 bases between them. This CDR3 reads CASSLRDLRDEQYF. As DNA, the CDR3 is TGTGCCAGCAGTCTCCGGGACTTACGGGACGAGCAGTACTTC.

The genes are TRBV18 and TRBJ1-2; D ambiguous. CDR1 KGHSH and CDR2 LQKENI come from the germline V gene. Trimming took off 0 bases at V and 6 bases at J, with 14 bases between the two ends. The CDR3 loop spans 15 amino acids. The CDR3 region is CASSPPSHVFDGYTF. The CDR3 nucleotides read TGTGCCAGCTCACCACCGTCGCACGTATTCGATGGCTACACCTTC.

The chain employs TRBV2 and TRBJ1-5; 7 bases agree with TRBD1. The V and J ends lost 8 bases and 3 bases, in that order; junction bases with no gene match: 7. In germline, CDR1 is SNHLY, CDR2 FYNNEI. CDR3 length: 14 residues. The CDR3 reads CASSRDSHNQPQHF. The CDR3 DNA reads TGTGCCAGCTCCAGGGACAGCCACAATCAGCCCCAGCATTTT.